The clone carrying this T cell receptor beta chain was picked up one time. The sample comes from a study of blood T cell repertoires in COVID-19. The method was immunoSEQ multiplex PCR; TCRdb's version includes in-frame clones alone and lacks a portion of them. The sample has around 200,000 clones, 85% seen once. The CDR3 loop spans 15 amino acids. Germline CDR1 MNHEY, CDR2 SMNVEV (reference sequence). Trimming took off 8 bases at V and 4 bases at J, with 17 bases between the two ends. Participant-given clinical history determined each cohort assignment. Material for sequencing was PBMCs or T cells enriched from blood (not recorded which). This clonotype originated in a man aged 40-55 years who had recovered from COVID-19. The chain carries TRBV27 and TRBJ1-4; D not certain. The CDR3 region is CASGPSPALNEKLFF. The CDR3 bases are TGTGCCAGCGGGCCCTCACCAGCCCTTAATGAAAAACTGTTTTTT.